Presented here are 24 T cell receptor beta chains from one specimen sequenced in a study of cytomegalovirus exposure and HLA in healthy donors. The PCR had 60 Vbeta and 13 Jbeta primers. The assay was immunoSEQ multiplex PCR, and TCRdb's table has in-frame clones only and misses some. The sample comprises 120,000 or so clones, over 70% of which are singletons, and roughly 4% rests with the top ten. The source material was PBMCs. These receptors were collected from a man younger than 30 in good health and CMV-seropositive.

This chain links TRBV4-3 with TRBJ2-7; TRBD2 agrees at 14 bases. The trim removed 1 base at V and 2 bases at J, leaving 4 bases unmatched. The CDR3 consists of 17 residues. The germline gives CDR1 LGHNA, CDR2 YSLEER. CDR3 amino acids: CASSQATSGGVPYEQYF. CDR3 in DNA: TGCGCCAGCAGCCAAGCGACTAGCGGGGGGGTCCCCTACGAGCAGTACTTC.

This chain joins TRBV12-5 and TRBJ2-3; D is perhaps TRBD1 (6 bases). The CDR3 runs to 17 residues. Deletions cut 0 bases from V and 0 bases from J, with 13 bases between. CDR1 is LGHNT and CDR2 is FRNRAP in the germline V gene. CDR3 coding DNA: TGTGCTAGTGGTTTGGTAGTGGGGACACACAGCACAGATACGCAGTATTTT. Protein product: CASGLVVGTHSTDTQYF.

J is TRBJ2-7 and V is TRBV29-1; 9 bases are a match to TRBD1. The CDR3 covers 13 residues. The germline V gene has CDR1 SQVTM and CDR2 ANQGSEA. V lost 7 bases and J lost 1; bases outside the gene matches: 5. The CDR3 loop reads CSGSGTGSYEQYF. In DNA, the CDR3 is TGCAGCGGGTCCGGGACAGGGTCCTACGAGCAGTACTTC.

The sample holds a few counts of this clone. The chain combines TRBV27 with TRBJ1-6, with D perhaps matching TRBD1 (5 bases). Germline values: CDR1 MNHEY, CDR2 SMNVEV (reference sequence). The V and J ends lost 3 bases and 3 bases respectively, with 18 bases between them. The CDR3 sequence is 18 residues long. CDR3 in DNA: TGTGCCAGCAGTTTGCATTACGGGGGGTTAAACTATAATTCACCCCTCCACTTT. Amino acid sequence: CASSLHYGGLNYNSPLHF.

The chain recombines TRBV18 with TRBJ1-2; D unclear. Between the trimmed V and J ends, which lost 3 bases and 0 bases, there was a span of 14 bases. The CDR3 is 16 amino acids. Per the germline V gene, CDR1 is KGHSH and CDR2 is LQKENI. In nucleotides, the CDR3 is TGTGCCAGCTCACCCGAGCGGGCGGTTCCTAACTATGGCTACACCTTC. Its protein product is CASSPERAVPNYGYTF.

The CDR3 spells CASSLVLGQGLGYEQYF. In DNA, the CDR3 is TGTGCCAGCAGCTTAGTTTTGGGACAGGGGTTGGGGTACGAGCAGTACTTC. V and J are TRBV11-2 and TRBJ2-7; 10 nucleotides agree with TRBD1. The CDR3 totals 17 residues. Germline-derived CDR1 and CDR2 are SGHAT and FQNNGV. V dropped 1 base and J dropped 4; count of bases not matched to a gene: 10.

The genes are TRBV2 and TRBJ2-5; D ambiguous. CDR3 length: 12 residues. V was trimmed by 5 bases and J by 10 bases, leaving 14 bases between them. Germline CDR1 is SNHLY and CDR2 is FYNNEI. CDR3 sequence reads: CASSPYREDQYF. The CDR3 DNA reads as TGTGCCAGCAGTCCTTACCGAGAGGACCAGTACTTC.

The V and J genes are TRBV18 and TRBJ1-1, with unresolved D. The CDR3 runs 13 residues. Germline V gene sequence: CDR1 KGHSH, CDR2 LQKENI. V was pared by 1 base and J by 4 bases, with 7 bases between. CDR3: CASSPRPVTEAFF. In nucleotides, the CDR3 is TGTGCCAGCTCACCACGTCCTGTCACTGAAGCTTTCTTT.

This rearrangement joins TRBV5-1 to TRBJ2-2; 10 bases agree with TRBD2. The length of the CDR3 is 17 residues. Germline V lookup: CDR1 SGHRS, CDR2 YFSETQ. J was trimmed by 6 bases and V by 4 bases; bases with no gene match: 12. The CDR3 here is CASSISLAGAIPGELFF. In DNA, the CDR3 is TGCGCCAGCAGCATTAGTCTAGCGGGAGCTATCCCCGGGGAGCTGTTTTTT.

The V call is TRBV27, the J call TRBJ1-4; D is unclear. The CDR3 runs 15 residues. V lost 5 bases and J 8 bases, leaving 18 bases between the germline ends. Germline V lookup: CDR1 MNHEY, CDR2 SMNVEV (reference sequence). The chain's CDR3 is CASSPRSRSGEKLFF. CDR3 nucleotides: TGTGCCAGCAGTCCCCGTTCCCGTTCGGGAGAAAAACTGTTTTTT. The full variable domain, rest sourced from reference TRBV27 and TRBJ1-4, is EAQVTQNPRYLITVTGKKLTVTCSQNMNHEYMSWYRQDPGLGLRQIYYSMNVEVTDKGDVPEGYKVSRKEKRNFPLILESPSPNQTSLYFCASSPRSRSGEKLFFGSGTQLSVL.

This chain connects TRBV2 to TRBJ2-7, with 13 bases matching TRBD2. Germline V CDR1 and CDR2: SNHLY, FYNNEI. This CDR3 contains 17 residues. Trimming took 6 bases from V and 3 from J; bases not matched to a gene: 11. CDR3 amino acids: CASRPPGLAGRDYEQYF. The CDR3 nucleotides are TGTGCCAGCAGACCCCCGGGACTAGCGGGACGAGACTACGAGCAGTACTTC.

This clone was picked up one time. V and J are TRBV9 and TRBJ2-1, with 9 bases that match TRBD2. CDR3 size: 16 residues. CDR1 is SGDLS and CDR2 is YYNGEE in the germline V gene. Losses at the gene ends were 0 bases for V and 8 bases for J; bases not matched to a gene: 9. CDR3 in amino acids: CASSVEAGGYKDEQFF. The CDR3 nucleotides read TGTGCCAGCAGCGTAGAGGCGGGGGGGTACAAAGATGAGCAGTTCTTC.

The V and J genes are TRBV5-1 and TRBJ2-7; a weak D match, TRBD1 (5 bases). The CDR3 runs 15 residues. Per the germline V gene, CDR1 is SGHRS and CDR2 is YFSETQ. V lost 0 bases, J lost 5 bases, and 15 bases lay in between. CDR3 protein: CASSLERGAINEQYF. The CDR3 DNA reads TGCGCCAGCAGCTTGGAAAGGGGCGCAATCAACGAGCAGTACTTC.

The rearrangement links TRBV14 to TRBJ2-2; TRBD2 is a possible D gene (5 bases). The CDR3 sequence is 15 residues long. CDR1 and CDR2 from the germline V gene are SGHDN and FVKESK. V dropped 0 bases and J dropped 6 bases, with 11 bases sitting between them. As DNA, the CDR3 is TGTGCCAGCAGCCAAGAGCTAGCAGGTTCCGGGGAGCTGTTTTTT. Residues: CASSQELAGSGELFF.

The V and J genes are TRBV11-2 and TRBJ2-7; TRBD2 might be the D (6 bases). The CDR3 extends over 18 amino acids. The V gene's germline CDR1 is SGHAT and CDR2 FQNNGV. Trimming pared 6 bases from V and 0 bases from J, leaving 24 bases between. CDR3 bases: TGTGCCAGCAGATGGGGAAGGGTGGTAGGGAGGAGCTCCTACGAGCAGTACTTC. The encoded protein is CASRWGRVVGRSSYEQYF.

The chain has TRBV7-9 and TRBJ2-4; 8 bases are a match to TRBD1. The CDR3 is 14 residues long. V was clipped by 5 bases and J by 4 bases; unmatched bases: 4. Germline loops: CDR1 SEHNR, CDR2 FQNEAQ (reference sequence). CDR3 sequence: CASSPWTGKNIQYF. The CDR3 DNA reads as TGTGCCAGCAGCCCCTGGACAGGGAAAAACATTCAGTACTTC.

CDR3 coding DNA: TGCAGCCCATTGACTCCCTACAATGAGCAGTTCTTC. This sequence encodes CSPLTPYNEQFF. V and J are TRBV29-1 and TRBJ2-1; D remains ambiguous. V shed 8 bases and J shed 2 bases, with 10 bases lying between them. This CDR3 is built from 12 residues. Germline V lookup: CDR1 SQVTM, CDR2 ANQGSEA.

This clone was recorded once. The V call is TRBV5-1, the J call TRBJ2-5; D is unresolved. The DNA end is more similar to TRBJ2-7, so the J call may be wrong. The CDR3 has 14 amino acids. Germline V gene sequence: CDR1 SGHRS, CDR2 YFSETQ. CDR3 in amino acids: CASSFRVSSYEQYF. For the CDR3, the DNA is TGCGCCAGCAGCTTTCGGGTGAGCTCCTACGAGCAGTACTTC.

This chain connects TRBV7-2 to TRBJ1-2, with 8 nucleotides matching TRBD1. The CDR3 spans 14 residues. Germline V lookup: CDR1 SGHTA, CDR2 FQGNSA. V was pared by 6 bases and J by 4 bases, with 7 bases of the junction left unmatched. CDR3 DNA sequence: TGTGCCAGCAGGACGACAGGGGTTATCTATGGCTACACCTTC. The encoded protein is CASRTTGVIYGYTF.

This chain connects TRBV4-1 to TRBJ1-2, with 10 nucleotides matching TRBD1. J was trimmed by 1 base and V by 2 bases; bases with no gene match: 4. From germline, CDR1 is MGHRA and CDR2 YSYEKL. This CDR3 has 16 amino acids. The CDR3 loop reads CASSQTRDRGNYGYTF. Here the CDR3 DNA reads TGCGCCAGCAGCCAAACACGGGACAGGGGTAACTATGGCTACACCTTC.

The chain recombines TRBV9 with TRBJ1-1; D uncertain. Germline V gives CDR1 SGDLS, CDR2 YYNGEE. The V end lost 1 base, the J end lost 1 base, and 11 bases lay between the germline ends. The CDR3 extends over 15 amino acids. Written as DNA, the CDR3 is TGTGCCAGCAGCGTAACCCCGAACAAGAACACTGAAGCTTTCTTT. This sequence encodes CASSVTPNKNTEAFF.

DNA for the CDR3: TGTGCCAGCAGCTTACTAGACAGGGGGGACTACGAGCAGTACTTC. Translation gives CASSLLDRGDYEQYF. The V call is TRBV11-2, the J call TRBJ2-7, with 9 positions matching TRBD1. Germline trimming cut 2 bases from V and 3 bases from J; bases unmatched to any gene: 5. The germline gives CDR1 SGHAT, CDR2 FQNNGV. The CDR3 runs to 15 residues.

V and J are TRBV5-5 and TRBJ1-2, with D tentatively TRBD1 (5 bases). Germline V gene sequence: CDR1 SGHKS, CDR2 YYEKEE (reference sequence). Trimming stripped 2 bases from V and 3 bases from J, with 14 bases between. The CDR3 contains 15 residues. The CDR3 coding sequence is TGTGCCAGCAGCTTCTCCCCGGACATCTACTATGGCTACACCTTC. It specifies CASSFSPDIYYGYTF.

The chain is built from TRBV19 and TRBJ1-1; D may be TRBD1 (6 bases). Germline loops: CDR1 LNHDA, CDR2 SQIVND (reference sequence). Trimming cost V 4 bases and J 4 bases, with 13 bases left between them. The CDR3 is 14 residues long. CDR3 amino acids: CASSKQGGSTEAFF. As DNA, the CDR3 is TGTGCCAGTAGTAAACAGGGTGGGAGCACTGAAGCTTTCTTT.